This TCR beta chain was sequenced in a study of spatial heterogeneity in lung cancer. Time point in this sample: sample taken at primary tumor resection. Researchers sequenced whole RNA taken from tumor, nontumor lung or frozen PBMC without sorting. Germline loops: CDR1 SQVTM, CDR2 ANQGSEA. V shed 5 bases, J shed 6 bases, and the junction held 4 bases outside the gene matches. The CDR3 length is 12 residues. This clonotype was recorded at least ten times. In the library, each TCR cDNA molecule bore its own unique molecular identifier. Each CDR3 protein gets one entry after TCRdb re-called the 5' RACE reads with MiXCR. The table has about 39,000 distinct CDR3 sequences, under 6.5% seen once; the top ten hold roughly 11%.

This clonotype was obtained from a male donor with early-stage non-small cell lung cancer. Sample: PBMCs, taken at surgery. This chain connects TRBV29-1 to TRBJ1-2, with TRBD1 matching over 9 bases. The CDR3 loop reads CSVSRDRDGYTF. The CDR3 nucleotides read TGCAGCGTTTCCCGGGACAGGGATGGCTACACCTTC. The full variable domain, its missing parts supplied by reference TRBV29-1 and TRBJ1-2, is SAVISQKPSRDICQRGTSLTIQCQVDSQVTMMFWYRQQPGQSLTLIATANQGSEATYESGFVIDKFPISRPNLTFSTLTVSNMSPEDSSIYLCSVSRDRDGYTFGSGTRLTVV.